This T cell receptor (beta chain) was profiled in a study of response to subunit inactivated influenza vaccine. MiXCR, applied by TCRdb to the RT-PCR reads, yields one record per CDR3 protein. The sample contains roughly 460,000 distinct CDR3 sequences, approximately 9.9% of which appear only once. The CDR3 is made up of 14 amino acids. Germline CDR1 and CDR2: SGHNT and YENEEA. Trimming pared 3 bases from V and 1 base from J, leaving 6 bases between. The clonotype originates from a man aged 50 or older who received an inactivated influenza vaccine. V and J are TRBV11-3 and TRBJ2-2; D not resolved. This sample comprised PBMCs from blood, obtained about 40 days after vaccination. The CDR3 DNA follows: TGTGCCAGCAGCTTCACCCAGAACACCGGGGAGCTGTTTTTT. It yields the protein CASSFTQNTGELFF.